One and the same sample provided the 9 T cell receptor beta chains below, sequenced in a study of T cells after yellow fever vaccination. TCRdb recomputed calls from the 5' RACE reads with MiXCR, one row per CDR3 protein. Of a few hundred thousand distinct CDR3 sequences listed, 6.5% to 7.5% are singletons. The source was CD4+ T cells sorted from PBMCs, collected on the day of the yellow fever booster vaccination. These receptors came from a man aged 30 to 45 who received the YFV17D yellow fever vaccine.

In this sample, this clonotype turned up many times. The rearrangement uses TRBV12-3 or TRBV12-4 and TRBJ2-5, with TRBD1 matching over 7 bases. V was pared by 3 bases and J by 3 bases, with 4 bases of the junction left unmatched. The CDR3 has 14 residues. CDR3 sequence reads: CASSFGQVKETQYF. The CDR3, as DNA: TGTGCCAGCAGTTTTGGACAGGTTAAAGAGACCCAGTACTTC.

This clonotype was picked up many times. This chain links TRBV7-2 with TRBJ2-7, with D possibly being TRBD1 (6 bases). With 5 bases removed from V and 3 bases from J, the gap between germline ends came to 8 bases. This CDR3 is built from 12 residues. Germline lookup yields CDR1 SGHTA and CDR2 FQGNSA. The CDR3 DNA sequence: TGTGCCAGCAGCACACAGGGCTACGAGCAGTACTTC. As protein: CASSTQGYEQYF.

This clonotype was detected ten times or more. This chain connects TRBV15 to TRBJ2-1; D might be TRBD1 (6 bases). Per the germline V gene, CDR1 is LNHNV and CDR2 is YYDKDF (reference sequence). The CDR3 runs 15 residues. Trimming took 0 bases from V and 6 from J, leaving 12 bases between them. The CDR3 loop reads CATSREGARVNEQFF. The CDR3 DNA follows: TGTGCCACCAGCAGAGAGGGGGCTAGGGTCAATGAGCAGTTCTTC.

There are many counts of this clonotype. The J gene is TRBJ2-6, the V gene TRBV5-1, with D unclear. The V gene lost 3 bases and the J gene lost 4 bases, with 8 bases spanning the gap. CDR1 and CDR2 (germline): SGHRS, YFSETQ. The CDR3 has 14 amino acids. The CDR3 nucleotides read TGCGCCAGCAGCTCCGTCACAGGGGCCAACGTCCTGACTTTC. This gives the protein CASSSVTGANVLTF.

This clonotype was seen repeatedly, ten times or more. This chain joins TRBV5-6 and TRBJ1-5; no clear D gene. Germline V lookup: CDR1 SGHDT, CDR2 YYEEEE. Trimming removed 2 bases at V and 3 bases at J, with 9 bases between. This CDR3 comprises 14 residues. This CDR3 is CASSFRANNQPQHF. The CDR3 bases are TGTGCCAGCAGCTTTCGGGCAAACAATCAGCCCCAGCATTTT. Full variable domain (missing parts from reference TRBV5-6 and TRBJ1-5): DAGVTQSPTHLIKTRGQQVTLRCSPKSGHDTVSWYQQALGQGPQFIFQYYEEEERQRGNFPDRFSGHQFPNYSSELNVNALLLGDSALYLCASSFRANNQPQHFGDGTRLSIL.

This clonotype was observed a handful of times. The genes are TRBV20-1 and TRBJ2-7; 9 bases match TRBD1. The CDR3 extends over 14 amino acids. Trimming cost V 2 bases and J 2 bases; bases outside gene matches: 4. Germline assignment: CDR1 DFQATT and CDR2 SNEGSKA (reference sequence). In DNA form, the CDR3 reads TGCAGTGCTAGACCGGACAGGGGAGCCTACGAGCAGTACTTC. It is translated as CSARPDRGAYEQYF.

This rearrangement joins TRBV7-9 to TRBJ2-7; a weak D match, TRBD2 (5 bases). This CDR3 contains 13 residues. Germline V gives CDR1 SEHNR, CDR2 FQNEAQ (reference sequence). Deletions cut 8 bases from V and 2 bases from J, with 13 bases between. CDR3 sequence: CASGRFGAYEQYF. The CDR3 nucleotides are TGTGCCAGCGGGAGATTTGGAGCCTACGAGCAGTACTTC. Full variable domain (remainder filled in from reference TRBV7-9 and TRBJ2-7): DTGVSQNPRHKITKRGQNVTFRCDPISEHNRLYWYRQTLGQGPEFLTYFQNEAQLEKSRLLSDRFSAERPKGSFSTLEIQRTEQGDSAMYLCASGRFGAYEQYFGPGTRLTVT.

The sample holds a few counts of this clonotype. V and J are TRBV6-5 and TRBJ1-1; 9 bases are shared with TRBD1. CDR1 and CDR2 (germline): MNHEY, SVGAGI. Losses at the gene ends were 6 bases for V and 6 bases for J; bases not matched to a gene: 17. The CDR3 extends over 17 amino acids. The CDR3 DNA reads TGTGCCAGCAGCCTCTTCACAGGGGGCGCGAGAACCGCTGAAGCTTTCTTT. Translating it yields CASSLFTGGARTAEAFF.

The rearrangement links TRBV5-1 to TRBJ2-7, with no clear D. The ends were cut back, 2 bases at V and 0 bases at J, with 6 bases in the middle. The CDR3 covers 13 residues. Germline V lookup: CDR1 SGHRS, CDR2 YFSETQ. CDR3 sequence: CASSFGDSYEQYF. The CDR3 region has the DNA TGCGCCAGCAGCTTCGGCGACTCCTACGAGCAGTACTTC.